These 16 T cell receptor beta chains originate from one sample sequenced in a study of T cell responses to AZD1222 COVID-19 vaccine. Produced via immunoSEQ multiplex PCR; TCRdb's table is partial and in-frame only. This table holds about 140,000 clones, 80% to 95% found once. This material consisted of peripheral blood, taken on day 0 of AZD1222 vaccination. Receptor source: an adult in good health.

In this sample, this clone turned up once. This chain uses TRBV7-2 with TRBJ2-1, with D possibly being TRBD2 (5 bases). The CDR3 has 16 amino acids. CDR1 and CDR2 from the germline V gene are SGHTA and FQGNSA. Trimming cost V 1 base and J 8 bases, with 18 bases left between them. The CDR3 loop is CASSLDRSGVSHEQFF. The CDR3 coding sequence is TGTGCCAGCAGCTTAGATAGAAGCGGAGTTTCCCATGAGCAGTTCTTC.

The CDR3 DNA sequence: TGTGCCAGCAGCTCCCCAGTCAGGGTAGCGCTAAACGAGCAGTACTTC. Translation gives CASSSPVRVALNEQYF. The V gene is TRBV7-2, the J gene TRBJ2-7; D assignment may be TRBD1 or TRBD2 (5 bases each). Germline V gives CDR1 SGHTA, CDR2 FQGNSA. The CDR3 sequence is 16 residues long. Trimming stripped 4 bases from V and 5 bases from J, with 21 bases between.

The gene calls are TRBV11-1 and TRBJ2-7, with D perhaps matching TRBD2 (6 bases). The V gene lost 1 base and the J gene lost 0 bases, with 13 bases spanning the gap. From germline, CDR1 is SGHAT and CDR2 FQDESV (reference sequence). The CDR3 is 16 residues long. The CDR3 DNA follows: TGTGCCAGCAGCTTAGTTAGCGGCGCCTACTCCTACGAGCAGTACTTC. It is translated as CASSLVSGAYSYEQYF.

V gene TRBV30 combines with J gene TRBJ2-2; D is ambiguous. V shed 1 base and J shed 1 base, with 10 bases lying between them. Germline V CDR1 and CDR2: GTSNPN, SVGIG (reference sequence). The CDR3 length is 15 residues. The CDR3, as DNA: TGTGCCTGGAGTGGGGGTTGGGGGAACACCGGGGAGCTGTTTTTT. It yields the protein CAWSGGWGNTGELFF.

This chain connects TRBV7-6 to TRBJ1-4; weak D call: TRBD1 (6 bases). The CDR3 covers 14 residues. Germline assignment: CDR1 SGHVS and CDR2 FNYEAQ. V lost 1 base to trimming and J lost 7 bases, with 10 bases between them. The CDR3 region is CASSLGGGAEKLFF. In DNA, the CDR3 is TGTGCCAGCAGCTTAGGAGGGGGTGCTGAAAAACTGTTTTTT.

The V and J genes are TRBV11-2 and TRBJ1-4, with no clear D. The length of the CDR3 is 14 residues. Trimming removed 4 bases from V and 15 bases from J, with 21 bases in between. Germline CDR1 SGHAT, CDR2 FQNNGV. CDR3 residues: CASSSIRTRLLMFF. The CDR3 DNA is TGTGCCAGCAGCTCCATCCGGACCCGCCTACTCATGTTTTTT.

V is TRBV28 and J is TRBJ2-7; 8 bases match TRBD2. The CDR3 contains 15 residues. The germline V gene has CDR1 MDHEN and CDR2 SYDVKM. J was trimmed by 4 bases and V by 2 bases; bases with no gene match: 7. The CDR3 DNA sequence: TGTGCCAGCAGTTTAGCGGTAGCGGGAAGTTACGAGCAGTACTTC. Its translation is CASSLAVAGSYEQYF. Full variable domain (rest looked up from reference TRBV28 and TRBJ2-7): DVKVTQSSRYLVKRTGEKVFLECVQDMDHENMFWYRQDPGLGLRLIYFSYDVKMKEKGDIPEGYSVSREKKERFSLILESASTNQTSMYLCASSLAVAGSYEQYFGPGTRLTVT.

The gene calls are TRBV5-6 and TRBJ2-7; maybe TRBD2 (7 bases). V shed 0 bases and J shed 7 bases, with 20 bases lying between them. This CDR3 comprises 16 residues. The germline CDR1 and CDR2 sequences are SGHDT and YYEEEE. Here the CDR3 reads CASSLGHGGRAKEQYF. The CDR3, as DNA: TGTGCCAGCAGCTTGGGTCACGGGGGGCGGGCGAAGGAGCAGTACTTC.

The chain employs TRBV27 and TRBJ2-7, with 11 bases matching TRBD1. Trimming took 7 bases from V and 13 from J; bases not matched to a gene: 12. Germline loops: CDR1 MNHEY, CDR2 SMNVEV (reference sequence). There are 13 residues in the CDR3. The CDR3, as DNA: TGTGCCAGCATGAGTCGGACAGGGGGCTCTGCCTACTTC. This gives the protein CASMSRTGGSAYF.

The V and J genes are TRBV29-1 and TRBJ2-3; D gene ambiguous. CDR3 length: 11 residues. The V end lost 5 bases, the J end lost 4 bases, and 7 bases lay between the germline ends. CDR1 is SQVTM, CDR2 ANQGSEA, per germline. The CDR3 protein is CSVPSADTQYF. The CDR3 DNA is TGCAGCGTTCCCTCGGCAGATACGCAGTATTTT.

This clone was observed a single time. The rearrangement links TRBV6-5 to TRBJ2-4; D is ambiguous. Germline V CDR1 and CDR2: MNHEY, SVGAGI. V dropped 7 bases and J dropped 2 bases, with 9 bases sitting between them. This CDR3 has 13 amino acids. CDR3 protein: CASIAAPKNIQYF. The CDR3 DNA reads as TGTGCCAGCATCGCGGCGCCCAAAAACATTCAGTACTTC.

The chain links TRBV29-1 to TRBJ2-1; TRBD2 matches 8 bases. This CDR3 contains 15 residues. V gave up 8 bases and J gave up 3 bases; unmatched junction bases: 12. Germline CDR1 is SQVTM and CDR2 is ANQGSEA. For the CDR3, the DNA is TGCAGCTTCCAATCTGGGACTAGTATCTACAATGAGCAGTTCTTC. Encoded protein: CSFQSGTSIYNEQFF.

The chain couples TRBV7-2 to TRBJ2-2; TRBD2 is a possible D gene (5 bases). The CDR3 has 16 residues. V lost 2 bases and J 6 bases, leaving 16 bases between the germline ends. Germline CDR1 reads SGHTA; CDR2 reads FQGNSA. CDR3 residues: CASSLRPPGGAGELFF. Written as DNA, the CDR3 is TGTGCCAGCAGCTTACGGCCGCCCGGAGGCGCCGGGGAGCTGTTTTTT.

This sequence joins TRBV4-3 and TRBJ1-4; 7 bases are a match to TRBD1. Germline lookup yields CDR1 LGHNA and CDR2 YSLEER. This CDR3 has 14 residues. The V and J ends lost 4 bases and 3 bases, in that order; junction bases with no gene match: 2. The CDR3 is CASSLGQSNEKLFF. CDR3 nucleotides: TGCGCCAGCAGCCTGGGACAGTCTAATGAAAAACTGTTTTTT.

This clone was detected only once. This chain links TRBV27 with TRBJ1-5, with a possible D match to TRBD1 (6 bases). V was pared by 8 bases and J by 7 bases, with 18 bases between. Germline assignment: CDR1 MNHEY and CDR2 SMNVEV (reference sequence). This CDR3 region has 14 residues. The DNA for the CDR3 is TGTGCCAGCGGTGGGGCGGGGGCAAGACAGCCCCAGCATTTT. Translation: CASGGAGARQPQHF.

The rearrangement joins TRBV13 to TRBJ2-2, with 7 bases fitting TRBD2. V was pared by 5 bases and J by 4 bases, with 1 base of the junction left unmatched. The length of the CDR3 is 13 residues. CDR1 PRHDT and CDR2 FYEKMQ come from the germline V gene (reference sequence). The DNA for the CDR3 is TGTGCCAGCAGCCCGGGGGGCACCGGGGAGCTGTTTTTT. Translating gives CASSPGGTGELFF.